The 25 T cell receptor beta chains in this list originate from one sample, sequenced in a study of blood T cell repertoires in COVID-19 (dated by TCRdb to 2018 to 2021). Library construction relied on the immunoSEQ multiplex PCR assay. In its TCRdb copy, this immuneACCESS table keeps in-frame sequences only and misses some clones. Where compared with another copy, unresolved V genes explain less than half of these, and the others have no known cause. This sample gives approximately 180,000 clones in total; roughly 82% of them show up just once. About 15% of the sample goes to the ten largest clones. Sequencing was carried out using PBMCs or T cells enriched from blood (not recorded which). The receptors were sampled from a man between 45 and 60 years old who had recovered from COVID-19.

The chain has TRBV28 and TRBJ1-6; 7 bases are a match to TRBD1. CDR3 length: 15 residues. CDR1 and CDR2 from the germline V gene are MDHEN and SYDVKM. J was trimmed by 3 bases and V by 3 bases; bases with no gene match: 2. CDR3 region: CASSLNRGYNSPLHF. In DNA, the CDR3 is TGTGCCAGCAGTTTGAACAGGGGCTATAATTCACCCCTCCACTTT.

The chain combines TRBV5-1 with TRBJ1-6, with D maybe TRBD1 (5 bases). CDR1 is SGHRS and CDR2 is YFSETQ in the germline V gene. Between the trimmed V and J ends, which lost 4 bases and 5 bases, there was a span of 16 bases. There are 16 residues in the CDR3. The CDR3 protein is CASSQAGQGNNSPLHF. In nucleotides, the CDR3 is TGCGCCAGCAGCCAAGCTGGGCAGGGAAATAATTCACCCCTCCACTTT.

The V and J genes are TRBV10-3 and TRBJ1-5; D unresolved. The CDR3 spans 13 residues. V was shortened by 7 bases and J by 5 bases, with 12 bases between the two germline ends. Germline CDR1 reads ENHRY; CDR2 reads SYGVKD. The CDR3 region is CAITDRGDQPQHF. DNA of the CDR3: TGTGCCATCACCGACCGAGGCGATCAGCCCCAGCATTTT.

The V gene is TRBV6-5, the J gene TRBJ1-4; 7 bases agree with TRBD1. The CDR3 spans 16 residues. The junction had 4 bases not matched to a gene; V was cut back by 3 bases and J by 0 bases. Germline CDR1 MNHEY, CDR2 SVGAGI. The CDR3 DNA is TGTGCCAGCAGTTATACCGGGACAGCAACTAATGAAAAACTGTTTTTT. Its translation: CASSYTGTATNEKLFF.

The DNA of the CDR3 is TGTGCCTCTAAAAGGGGTGGCACTGAAGCTTTCTTT. Amino acid sequence: CASKRGGTEAFF. J is TRBJ1-1 and V is TRBV30; TRBD1 is a possible D gene (5 bases). The germline V and J ends were trimmed by 7 bases and 4 bases, with 13 bases remaining between them. This CDR3 comprises 12 residues. CDR1 and CDR2 from the germline V gene are GTSNPN and SVGIG (reference sequence).

The chain links TRBV5-6 to TRBJ1-1; D uncertain. This CDR3 is 16 amino acids long. V gave up 1 base and J gave up 2 bases, with 15 bases separating them. Germline CDR1 is SGHDT and CDR2 is YYEEEE. The CDR3 DNA reads as TGTGCCAGCAGCTTGCCAGCGACCCCTCGAAACACTGAAGCTTTCTTT. Amino acid sequence: CASSLPATPRNTEAFF.

DNA of the CDR3: TGCGCCAGCAGTGAGTCGTCTAGCGGGGGGGCCTCAGATACGCAGTATTTT. This gives the protein CASSESSSGGASDTQYF. This chain joins TRBV10-1 and TRBJ2-3; 12 bases line up with TRBD2. The CDR3 sequence is 17 residues long. The junction had 5 bases not matched to a gene; V was cut back by 0 bases and J by 4 bases. Germline loops: CDR1 WNHNN, CDR2 SYGVQD (reference sequence).

The chain employs TRBV10-1 and TRBJ2-3; TRBD2 aligns across 10 bases. The CDR3 has 18 amino acids. Germline trimming cut 0 bases from V and 1 base from J; bases unmatched to any gene: 7. CDR1 WNHNN and CDR2 SYGVQD come from the germline V gene (reference sequence). The CDR3 here is CASSESQRGGPGTDTQYF. In DNA, the CDR3 is TGCGCCAGCAGTGAGTCGCAGCGGGGGGGCCCGGGCACAGATACGCAGTATTTT.

The J gene is TRBJ1-2, the V gene TRBV19; weak D call: TRBD1 (5 bases). The germline gives CDR1 LNHDA, CDR2 SQIVND (reference sequence). The V gene lost 4 bases and the J gene lost 4 bases, with 16 bases spanning the gap. This CDR3 is built from 15 residues. CDR3 sequence (DNA): TGTGCCAGTAGTACGGCGGGACGGACTACCTATGGCTACACCTTC. The encoded protein is CASSTAGRTTYGYTF.

The V call is TRBV6-1, the J call TRBJ1-2, with TRBD1 matching 8 bases. Germline-derived CDR1 and CDR2 are MNHNS and SASEGT. The J segment lost 7 bases and the V segment lost 2 bases, leaving 12 bases of the junction unmatched. CDR3 length: 16 amino acids. The CDR3 sequence: CASSEPRTGLTAGYTF. In DNA form, the CDR3 reads TGTGCCAGCAGTGAACCGAGGACAGGGCTCACGGCTGGCTACACCTTC.

This rearrangement joins TRBV6-5 to TRBJ1-6; TRBD1 is a possible D gene (5 bases). Germline CDR1 and CDR2: MNHEY and SVGAGI. With 7 bases removed from V and 6 bases from J, the gap between germline ends came to 16 bases. The CDR3 runs 15 residues. CDR3 DNA sequence: TGTGCCAGCACCTACCACTGGCAGGGTAATTCACCCCTCCACTTT. Translated: CASTYHWQGNSPLHF.

J is TRBJ2-1 and V is TRBV30; TRBD2 agrees at 7 bases. The CDR3 contains 14 residues. The germline V gene encodes CDR1 GTSNPN and CDR2 SVGIG (reference sequence). After removal of 6 bases from V and 7 bases from J, the junction contained 12 bases not matched to a gene. The CDR3 spells CACRGVALLNEQFF. CDR3 DNA: TGTGCCTGCCGGGGGGTAGCTTTATTAAATGAGCAGTTCTTC.

The chain is built from TRBV19 and TRBJ1-2; a weak D match, TRBD1 (6 bases). The germline V gene encodes CDR1 LNHDA and CDR2 SQIVND (reference sequence). V shed 5 bases and J shed 4 bases, with 11 bases lying between them. The CDR3 consists of 13 residues. For the CDR3, the DNA is TGTGCCAGTAGTCGGGAGGGGGGCTATGGCTACACCTTC. It translates to CASSREGGYGYTF.

The chain has TRBV2 and TRBJ1-4; TRBD1 aligns across 7 bases. The germline gives CDR1 SNHLY, CDR2 FYNNEI. The V and J ends lost 6 bases and 5 bases, in that order; junction bases with no gene match: 9. There are 15 residues in the CDR3. The CDR3 nucleotides are TGTGCCAGCAGGGACCAGGGGGTTAGGAATGAAAAACTGTTTTTT. Translating gives CASRDQGVRNEKLFF.

The chain uses TRBV27 and TRBJ1-5, with D possibly TRBD1 on 5 matching bases. The V end lost 5 bases, the J end lost 0 bases, and 20 bases lay between the germline ends. Germline V lookup: CDR1 MNHEY, CDR2 SMNVEV (reference sequence). The CDR3 is 18 amino acids. The CDR3 here is CASSPRNNPGYSNQPQHF. The CDR3 coding sequence is TGTGCCAGCAGTCCGAGAAACAACCCAGGGTATAGCAATCAGCCCCAGCATTTT.

This clone came up once. The chain employs TRBV7-2 and TRBJ2-7; 14 nucleotides agree with TRBD2. Per germline, CDR1 SGHTA and CDR2 FQGNSA. The CDR3 is 15 amino acids. Trimming at V came to 4 bases and at J to 7 bases, leaving 6 bases not matched to a gene. In DNA form, the CDR3 reads TGTGCCAGCAGCTCCCGACTAGCGGGGGGGTTTGAGCAGTACTTC. Translated, it gives CASSSRLAGGFEQYF.

The rearrangement joins TRBV7-3 to TRBJ1-5; 9 bases are a match to TRBD1. The CDR3 is 15 residues long. V dropped 5 bases and J dropped 6; count of bases not matched to a gene: 8. Germline V gives CDR1 SGHTA, CDR2 FQGTGA. The CDR3 coding sequence is TGTGCCAGCAGCCCAGGACAGGGGCAGGGTCAGCCCCAGCATTTT. Its translation is CASSPGQGQGQPQHF.

The chain recombines TRBV3-1 (or the pseudogene TRBV3-2) with TRBJ2-7; the match to TRBD1 covers 9 bases. The CDR3 sequence is 14 residues long. Per germline, CDR1 LGHDT and CDR2 YNNKEL (reference sequence). J was trimmed by 3 bases and V by 1 base; bases with no gene match: 1. CDR3 sequence: CASSQVGQGYEQYF. CDR3 coding DNA: TGTGCCAGCAGCCAAGTGGGACAGGGCTACGAGCAGTACTTC.

The chain combines TRBV29-1 with TRBJ1-2; D gene unclear. The CDR3 consists of 13 residues. CDR1 SQVTM and CDR2 ANQGSEA come from the germline V gene. V lost 5 bases and J 0 bases, leaving 10 bases between the germline ends. DNA of the CDR3: TGCAGCGTTTGGCATCCAGCTAACTATGGCTACACCTTC. It translates to CSVWHPANYGYTF. Looking up the rest from reference TRBV29-1 and TRBJ1-2 gives the full variable domain: SAVISQKPSRDICQRGTSLTIQCQVDSQVTMMFWYRQQPGQSLTLIATANQGSEATYESGFVIDKFPISRPNLTFSTLTVSNMSPEDSSIYLCSVWHPANYGYTFGSGTRLTVV.

This clone was detected once. V usage is TRBV6-5 and J usage is TRBJ1-4; the match to TRBD1 covers 11 bases. Germline trimming cut 6 bases from V and 3 bases from J; bases unmatched to any gene: 3. The CDR3 length is 15 residues. Germline V gives CDR1 MNHEY, CDR2 SVGAGI. CDR3 protein: CASRRDRGANEKLFF. CDR3 nucleotides: TGTGCCAGCAGGCGGGACAGGGGGGCTAATGAAAAACTGTTTTTT.

The chain uses TRBV5-5 and TRBJ1-6; the match to TRBD1 covers 9 bases. V lost 4 bases to trimming and J lost 7 bases; unmatched junction nucleotides: 9. The CDR3 spans 16 residues. Per germline, CDR1 SGHKS and CDR2 YYEKEE (reference sequence). The CDR3 loop reads CASSHSGQGGNSPLHF. For the CDR3, the DNA is TGTGCCAGCAGCCACTCGGGACAGGGAGGGAATTCACCCCTCCACTTT.

This clone was seen only once. CDR3 DNA: TGTGCCAGCAGCCAAGATGGGGGGTATAATTCACCCCTCCACTTT. Translation: CASSQDGGYNSPLHF. V gene TRBV3-1 (or the pseudogene TRBV3-2) combines with J gene TRBJ1-6; tentatively, D is TRBD1 (5 bases). The CDR3 is made up of 15 amino acids. With 0 bases removed from V and 4 bases from J, the gap between germline ends came to 7 bases. Germline-derived CDR1 and CDR2 are LGHDT and YNNKEL (reference sequence).

The V call is TRBV5-1, the J call TRBJ2-7, with 8 bases matching TRBD1. CDR1 and CDR2 (germline): SGHRS, YFSETQ. The V gene end was trimmed by 2 bases and the J gene end by 2 bases; junction bases not matched to a gene: 9. The CDR3 sequence is 16 residues long. CDR3 nucleotides: TGCGCCAGCAGCTTTAGTATTACAGGGGGAACCTACGAGCAGTACTTC. As protein: CASSFSITGGTYEQYF.

This sequence joins TRBV7-8 and TRBJ2-1; 8 bases are a match to TRBD1. Germline loops: CDR1 SGHVS, CDR2 FQNEAQ. CDR3 length: 15 amino acids. The junction had 4 bases not matched to a gene; V was cut back by 1 base and J by 5 bases. The DNA for the CDR3 is TGTGCCAGCAGCTTAGTCAGGACAGGGCACAATGAGCAGTTCTTC. Its translation: CASSLVRTGHNEQFF.

This chain links TRBV29-1 with TRBJ1-2; no definite D call. V was clipped by 6 bases and J by 0 bases, with 14 bases between them. Germline-derived CDR1 and CDR2 are SQVTM and ANQGSEA. The CDR3 runs to 14 residues. The CDR3 DNA sequence: TGCAGCGTAACAGACGGTCTCGCTAACTATGGCTACACCTTC. Residues: CSVTDGLANYGYTF.